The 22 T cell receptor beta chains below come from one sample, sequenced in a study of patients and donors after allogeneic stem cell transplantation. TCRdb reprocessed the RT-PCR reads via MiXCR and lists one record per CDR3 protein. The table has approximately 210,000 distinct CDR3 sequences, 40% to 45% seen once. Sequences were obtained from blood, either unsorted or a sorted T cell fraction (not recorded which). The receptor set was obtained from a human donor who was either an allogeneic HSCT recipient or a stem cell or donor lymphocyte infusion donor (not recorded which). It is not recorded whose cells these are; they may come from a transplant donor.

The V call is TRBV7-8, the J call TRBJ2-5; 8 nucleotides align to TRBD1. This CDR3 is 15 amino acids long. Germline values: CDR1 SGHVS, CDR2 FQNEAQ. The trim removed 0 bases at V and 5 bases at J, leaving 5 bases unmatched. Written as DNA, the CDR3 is TGTGCCAGCAGCTTAGCTGGGACAGGATGGGAGACCCAGTACTTC. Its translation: CASSLAGTGWETQYF.

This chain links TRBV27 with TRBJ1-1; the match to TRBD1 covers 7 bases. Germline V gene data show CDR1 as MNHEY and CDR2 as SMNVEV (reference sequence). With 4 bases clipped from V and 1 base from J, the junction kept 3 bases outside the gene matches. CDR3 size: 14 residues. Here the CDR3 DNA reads TGTGCCAGCAGTTCACAGGGGACGAACACTGAAGCTTTCTTT. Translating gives CASSSQGTNTEAFF.

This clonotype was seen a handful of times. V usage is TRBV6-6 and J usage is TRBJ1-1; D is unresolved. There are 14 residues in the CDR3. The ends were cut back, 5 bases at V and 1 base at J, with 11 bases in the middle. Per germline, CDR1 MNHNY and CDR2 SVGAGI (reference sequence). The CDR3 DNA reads TGTGCCAGCAGTGACCCCCGGAAGAACACTGAAGCTTTCTTT. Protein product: CASSDPRKNTEAFF.

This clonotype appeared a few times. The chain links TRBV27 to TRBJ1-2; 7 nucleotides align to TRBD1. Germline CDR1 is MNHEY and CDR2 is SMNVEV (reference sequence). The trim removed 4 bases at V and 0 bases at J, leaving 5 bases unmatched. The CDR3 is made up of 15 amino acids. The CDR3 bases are TGTGCCAGCAGTTACGGGACAGCCCCTAACTATGGCTACACCTTC. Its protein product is CASSYGTAPNYGYTF.

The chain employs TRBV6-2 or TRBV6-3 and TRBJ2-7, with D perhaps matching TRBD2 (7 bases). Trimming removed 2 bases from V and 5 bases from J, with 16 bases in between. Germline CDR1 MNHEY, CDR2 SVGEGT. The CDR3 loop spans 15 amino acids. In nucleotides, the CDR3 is TGTGCCAGCAGTTACCCGGCGGGGGCCGTAAACGAGCAGTACTTC. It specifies CASSYPAGAVNEQYF.

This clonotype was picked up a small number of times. CDR3 loop: CSVGATGLPYGYTF. In DNA form, the CDR3 reads TGCAGCGTTGGGGCGACAGGACTTCCCTATGGCTACACCTTC. The gene calls are TRBV29-1 and TRBJ1-2; the D gene is possibly TRBD1 (6 bases). The CDR3 runs 14 residues. Between the trimmed V and J ends, which lost 4 bases and 4 bases, there was a span of 16 bases. CDR1 SQVTM and CDR2 ANQGSEA come from the germline V gene.

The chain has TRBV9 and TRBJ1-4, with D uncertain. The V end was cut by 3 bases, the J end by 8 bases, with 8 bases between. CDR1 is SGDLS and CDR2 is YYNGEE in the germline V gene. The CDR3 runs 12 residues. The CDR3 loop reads CASSGKSEKLFF. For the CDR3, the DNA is TGTGCCAGCAGCGGTAAGAGCGAAAAACTGTTTTTT.

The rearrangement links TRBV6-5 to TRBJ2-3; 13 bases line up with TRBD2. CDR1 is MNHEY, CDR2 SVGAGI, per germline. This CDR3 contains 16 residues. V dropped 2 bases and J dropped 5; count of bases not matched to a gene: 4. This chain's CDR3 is CASSYRGTSGIDTQYF. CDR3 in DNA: TGTGCCAGCAGTTACAGGGGGACTAGCGGGATAGATACGCAGTATTTT.

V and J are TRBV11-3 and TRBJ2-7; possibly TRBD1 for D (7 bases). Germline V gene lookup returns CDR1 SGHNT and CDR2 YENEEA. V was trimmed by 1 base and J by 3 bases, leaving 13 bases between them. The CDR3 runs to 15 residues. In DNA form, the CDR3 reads TGTGCCAGCAGCTTAGTGGAGGGGGCGGTCTACGAGCAGTACTTC. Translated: CASSLVEGAVYEQYF.

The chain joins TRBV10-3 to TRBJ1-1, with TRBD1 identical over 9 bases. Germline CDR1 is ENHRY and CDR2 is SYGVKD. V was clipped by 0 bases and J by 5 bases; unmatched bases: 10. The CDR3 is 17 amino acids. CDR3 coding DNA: TGTGCCATCAGTGAGTCGGGGACAGGGAGTGGTGGGACTGAAGCTTTCTTT. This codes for CAISESGTGSGGTEAFF.

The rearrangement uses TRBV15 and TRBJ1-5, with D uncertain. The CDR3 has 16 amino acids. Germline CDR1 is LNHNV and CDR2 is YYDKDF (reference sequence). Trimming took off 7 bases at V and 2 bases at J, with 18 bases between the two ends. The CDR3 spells CATTALGYDRNQPQHF. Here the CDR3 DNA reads TGTGCCACCACCGCATTGGGGTATGATCGCAATCAGCCCCAGCATTTT.

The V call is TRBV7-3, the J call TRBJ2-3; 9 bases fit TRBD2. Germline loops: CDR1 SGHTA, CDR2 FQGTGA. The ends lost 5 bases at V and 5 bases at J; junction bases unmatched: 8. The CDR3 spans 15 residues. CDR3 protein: CASSAIAGAVDTQYF. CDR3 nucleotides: TGTGCCAGCAGCGCCATAGCGGGAGCGGTAGATACGCAGTATTTT.

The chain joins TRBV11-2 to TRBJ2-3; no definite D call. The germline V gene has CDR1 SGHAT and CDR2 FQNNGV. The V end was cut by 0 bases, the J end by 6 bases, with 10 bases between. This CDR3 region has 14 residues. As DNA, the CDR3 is TGTGCCAGCAGCTTAGATGGTCCATGGGATACGCAGTATTTT. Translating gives CASSLDGPWDTQYF.

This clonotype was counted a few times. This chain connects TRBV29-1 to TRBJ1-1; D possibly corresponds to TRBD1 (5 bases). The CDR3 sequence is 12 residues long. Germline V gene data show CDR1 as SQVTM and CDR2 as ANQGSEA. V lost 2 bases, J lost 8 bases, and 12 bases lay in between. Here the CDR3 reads CSVEPAGHEAFF. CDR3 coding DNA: TGCAGCGTTGAACCTGCGGGGCACGAAGCTTTCTTT. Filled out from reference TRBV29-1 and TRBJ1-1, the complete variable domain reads SAVISQKPSRDICQRGTSLTIQCQVDSQVTMMFWYRQQPGQSLTLIATANQGSEATYESGFVIDKFPISRPNLTFSTLTVSNMSPEDSSIYLCSVEPAGHEAFFGQGTRLTVV.

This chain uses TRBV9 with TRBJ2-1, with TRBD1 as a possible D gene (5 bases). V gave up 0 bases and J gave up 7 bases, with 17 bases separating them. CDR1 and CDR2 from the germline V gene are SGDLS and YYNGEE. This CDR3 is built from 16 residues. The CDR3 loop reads CASSVGEGAVWNEQFF. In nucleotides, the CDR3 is TGTGCCAGCAGCGTAGGTGAAGGGGCAGTATGGAATGAGCAGTTCTTC.

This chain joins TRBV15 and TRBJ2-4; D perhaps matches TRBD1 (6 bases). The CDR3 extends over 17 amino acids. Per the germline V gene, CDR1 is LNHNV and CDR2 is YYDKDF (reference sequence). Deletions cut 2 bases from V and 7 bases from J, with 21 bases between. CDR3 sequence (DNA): TGTGCCACCAGCAGACCACAGGGTTTACGTAGTACTAACATTCAGTACTTC. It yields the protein CATSRPQGLRSTNIQYF.

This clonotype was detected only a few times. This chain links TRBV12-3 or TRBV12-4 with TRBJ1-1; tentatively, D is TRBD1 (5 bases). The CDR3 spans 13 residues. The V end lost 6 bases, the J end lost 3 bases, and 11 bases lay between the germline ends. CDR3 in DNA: TGTGCCAGCAGGCTCAGGGTAGACACTGAAGCTTTCTTT. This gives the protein CASRLRVDTEAFF.

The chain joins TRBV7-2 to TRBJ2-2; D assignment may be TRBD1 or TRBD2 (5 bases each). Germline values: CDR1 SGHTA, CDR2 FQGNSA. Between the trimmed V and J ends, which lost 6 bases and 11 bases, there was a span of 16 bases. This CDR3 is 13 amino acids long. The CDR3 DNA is TGTGCCAGCAGGTTTAAGGGACCCGCAGAGCTGTTTTTT. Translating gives CASRFKGPAELFF.

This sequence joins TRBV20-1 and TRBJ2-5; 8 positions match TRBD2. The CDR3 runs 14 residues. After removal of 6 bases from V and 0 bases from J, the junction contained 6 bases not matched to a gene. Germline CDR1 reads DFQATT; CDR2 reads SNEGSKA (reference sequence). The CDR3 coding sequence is TGCAGTGCCCCGGGGGGGTGGTACCAAGAGACCCAGTACTTC. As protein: CSAPGGWYQETQYF.

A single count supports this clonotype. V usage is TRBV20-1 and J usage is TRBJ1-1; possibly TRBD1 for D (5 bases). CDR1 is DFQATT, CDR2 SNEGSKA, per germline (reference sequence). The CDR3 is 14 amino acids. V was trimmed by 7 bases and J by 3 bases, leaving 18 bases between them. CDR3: CSGRVGDGDTEAFF. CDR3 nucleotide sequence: TGCAGTGGCAGGGTCGGGGACGGGGACACTGAAGCTTTCTTT.

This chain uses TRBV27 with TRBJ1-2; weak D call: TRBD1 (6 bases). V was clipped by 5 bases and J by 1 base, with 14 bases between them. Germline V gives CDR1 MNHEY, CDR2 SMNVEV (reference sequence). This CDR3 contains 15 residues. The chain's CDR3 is CASSPDGQLNYGYTF. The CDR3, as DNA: TGTGCCAGCAGTCCAGACGGACAGCTTAACTATGGCTACACCTTC.

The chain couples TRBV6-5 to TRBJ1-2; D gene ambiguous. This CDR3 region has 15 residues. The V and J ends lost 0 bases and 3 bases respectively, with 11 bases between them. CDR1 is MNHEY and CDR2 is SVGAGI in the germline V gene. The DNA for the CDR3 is TGTGCCAGCAGTTACTCGATATTAACTGACTATGGCTACACCTTC. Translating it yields CASSYSILTDYGYTF.